This is a list of T cell receptor beta chains from one sample in a study of T-cell memory formation after mild COVID-19. TCRdb re-called the 5' RACE reads through MiXCR, storing one row per CDR3 protein. The data contain roughly 250,000 distinct CDR3 sequences, about 17% of them singletons. Sequencing was done on a sample of PBMCs or a T cell subset sorted from them (not recorded which). These receptors all stem from a young man who had mild COVID-19 (a few samples of this study predate the infection). Cell type and time point are not known. The CDR3 runs from the conserved cysteine through the conserved F or W. The D gene is left open where the match is weak. The listing skips clone size in some rows; elsewhere it reads once, few, many or a size class.

v_call,j_call,clone_size,d_call,cdr3_nt,cdr3_aa
TRBV20-1,TRBJ2-5,many,TRBD2,TGCAGTGCTTCACAACTAGCGCGGGAGACCCAGTACTTC,CSASQLARETQYF
TRBV12-3/TRBV12-4,TRBJ2-7,NA,NA,TGTGCCAGCAGTTTCGGCCTGGGAAACGAGCAGTACTTC,CASSFGLGNEQYF
TRBV15,TRBJ1-1,few,TRBD1,TGTGCCACCAGCGGCCGGGACAGGGAAAAGAACACTGAAGCTTTCTTT,CATSGRDREKNTEAFF
TRBV6-5,TRBJ1-1,few,TRBD1,TGTGCCAGCAGTTACCTGGACAGGAACACTGAAGATTTCTTT,CASSYLDRNTEDFF
TRBV4-2,TRBJ2-7,NA,TRBD1,TGTGCCAGCAGCCGAGGGACGGACAGGTCTTACGAGCAGTACTTC,CASSRGTDRSYEQYF
TRBV7-6,TRBJ1-6,many,NA,TGTGCCAGCAGCTTAGCTACGGATTCACCCCTCCACTTT,CASSLATDSPLHF
TRBV6-5,TRBJ1-6,few,NA,TGTGCCAGCAAAAGGGAGGTCAGCTCCTATAATTCACCCCTCCACTTT,CASKREVSSYNSPLHF
TRBV7-2,TRBJ2-6,NA,NA,TGTGCCAGCAGCTTGGACCTCGGGGCCAACGTCCTGACTTTC,CASSLDLGANVLTF
TRBV12-3/TRBV12-4,TRBJ1-2,NA,TRBD1,TGTGCCAGCAGTAATGGACAGGGGGCTGGCTACACCTTC,CASSNGQGAGYTF
TRBV5-6,TRBJ2-2,NA,TRBD1,TGTGCCAGCAGCGAGTCCGGGACAGGGAACACCGGGGAGCTGTTTTTT,CASSESGTGNTGELFF
TRBV7-2,TRBJ2-1,few,NA,TGTGCCAGCAGCACACCGGGAAGGAAGCAGTTCTTC,CASSTPGRKQFF
TRBV5-1,TRBJ2-5,NA,NA,TGCGCCAGCAGCCCCGGCCATGGCAGCCAAGAGACCCAGTACTTC,CASSPGHGSQETQYF
TRBV12-3/TRBV12-4,TRBJ2-2,NA,TRBD2,TGTGCCAGCAGTTTAGGACTAGCACTGGGCACCGGGGAGCTGTTTTTT,CASSLGLALGTGELFF
TRBV12-3/TRBV12-4,TRBJ1-2,few,NA,TGTGCCAGCAGTTTACTCAGGACGGGCTACACCTTC,CASSLLRTGYTF
TRBV6-1,TRBJ1-5,NA,NA,TGTGCCAGCAGCGTCGGACAGCCCAATCAGCCCCAGCATTTT,CASSVGQPNQPQHF
TRBV11-2,TRBJ2-7,few,NA,TGTGCCAGCAGCCCGAGGACAGAGGGCGAGCAGTACTTC,CASSPRTEGEQYF
TRBV29-1,TRBJ1-6,NA,TRBD1,TGCAGCGTAGAAACAGGGGTGGGTTCACCCCTCCACTTT,CSVETGVGSPLHF
TRBV12-3/TRBV12-4,TRBJ1-2,NA,NA,TGTGCCAGCAGCAGAGGACTGGGTGGCTACACCTTC,CASSRGLGGYTF
TRBV7-3,TRBJ2-1,few,TRBD2,TGTGCCAGCAGCCCCAGTAGCGGGGGGTTCTACAATGAGCAGTTCTTC,CASSPSSGGFYNEQFF
TRBV24-1,TRBJ2-3,NA,NA,TGTGCCACCAGTGGCTACGTAGGCAGGGGGGGCACAGATACGCAGTATTTT,CATSGYVGRGGTDTQYF
TRBV5-1,TRBJ2-1,NA,NA,TGCGCCAGCAGCTTGGAAAGGAGCTACAATGAGCAGTTCTTC,CASSLERSYNEQFF
TRBV9,TRBJ2-5,NA,TRBD2,TGTGCCAGCAGCGTTAGCGGGGGGTCCCAAGAGACCCAGTACTTC,CASSVSGGSQETQYF
TRBV4-3,TRBJ2-7,NA,NA,TGCGCCAGCAGCCAAGATCCACGCCGAGCCTACGAGCAGTACTTC,CASSQDPRRAYEQYF
TRBV7-2,TRBJ1-1,few,TRBD1,TGTGCCAGCAGCCGCGGGACAGGGGTCACTGAAGCTTTCTTT,CASSRGTGVTEAFF
TRBV2,TRBJ2-5,few,NA,TGTGCCAGCAGTTATAGTTATGGGAGAGAGACCCAGTACTTC,CASSYSYGRETQYF
TRBV11-2,TRBJ1-1,few,NA,TGTGCCAGCAGCTTAGATTCGTCAGGGGCTTTCTTT,CASSLDSSGAFF
TRBV2,TRBJ1-4,few,NA,TGTGCCAGCGGCGGCCAGGGCCCTGAAAAACTGTTTTTT,CASGGQGPEKLFF
TRBV7-9,TRBJ1-1,few,TRBD1,TGTGCCAGCAGCACAAGGGGACAGGGTGGCACTGAAGCTTTCTTT,CASSTRGQGGTEAFF
TRBV5-1,TRBJ2-5,many,TRBD1,TGCGCCAGCAGCTCAACCGGGACAGGAGAGACCCAGTACTTC,CASSSTGTGETQYF
TRBV20-1,TRBJ1-1,NA,NA,TGCAGTGCTAGGGAGGGAGGTGACACTGAAGCTTTCTTT,CSAREGGDTEAFF
TRBV7-2,TRBJ2-3,many,NA,TGTGCCAGCAGCTTAGGAGGGGGGACAAACCCGCCCCAGTATTTT,CASSLGGGTNPPQYF
TRBV6-1,TRBJ1-2,few,NA,TGTGCCAGCAGAGAAGAGAATTCCTATGGCTACACCTTC,CASREENSYGYTF
TRBV29-1,TRBJ1-1,NA,NA,TGCAGCGTCCACGGGTTGAGCAACACTGAAGCTTTCTTT,CSVHGLSNTEAFF
TRBV7-2,TRBJ2-3,NA,TRBD2,TGTGCCAGCAGACTAGCGGCAGATACGCAGTATTTT,CASRLAADTQYF
TRBV29-1,TRBJ2-1,NA,TRBD1,TGCAGCGTTTGGACAGGGGAGAGGAATGAGCAGTTCTTC,CSVWTGERNEQFF
TRBV5-1,TRBJ2-1,few,TRBD2,TGCGCCAGCGGACTAGCGGGGGGAGACAATGAGCAGTTCTTC,CASGLAGGDNEQFF
TRBV5-1,TRBJ2-1,many,NA,TGCGCCAGCAGCTTGGCCGGGGACCGTGGCTCCTACAATGAGCAGTTCTTC,CASSLAGDRGSYNEQFF
TRBV29-1,TRBJ1-2,NA,NA,TGCAGCGTTGGGGCAGGGACCTTGGGAGGCTACACCTTC,CSVGAGTLGGYTF
TRBV18,TRBJ1-5,many,NA,TGTGCCAGCTCACCGGGGGGGGGTGCCGATCAGCCCCAGCATTTT,CASSPGGGADQPQHF
TRBV7-9,TRBJ1-6,NA,TRBD1,TGTGCCAGCAGCTCCTGGACAGGGGGCAATGGATCACCCCTCCACTTT,CASSSWTGGNGSPLHF
TRBV6-5,TRBJ2-4,few,NA,TGTGCCAGCAGCTACCCGGGCGGGGATGGCATTCAGTACTTC,CASSYPGGDGIQYF
TRBV20-1,TRBJ2-7,NA,TRBD1,TGCAGTGCTAGACAGCGGACAGGGTGGCACGAGCAGTACTTC,CSARQRTGWHEQYF
TRBV6-2/TRBV6-3,TRBJ2-1,few,NA,TGTGCCAGCAGCCATGGCCATGAGCAGTTCTTC,CASSHGHEQFF
TRBV5-1,TRBJ2-7,NA,NA,TGCGCCAGCAGTTCCACGACAGCGTCCTACGAGCAGTACTTC,CASSSTTASYEQYF
TRBV20-1,TRBJ2-2,NA,TRBD2,TGCAGTGCCAGAGGGAGGGGGAACACCGGGGAGCTGTTTTTT,CSARGRGNTGELFF